This T cell receptor (beta chain) was identified during a study of shared clonotypes between healthy human individuals. Whole-study results and caveats: Genetic and exposure-history diversity was limited by the few donors. The study generally estimated greater richness for naive than memory subsets.

Sequencing used immunoSEQ multiplex PCR; TCRdb keeps in-frame clones, though not all of them. The sample has some 2,500,000 clones; 93% are singletons. CDR3 length: 14 residues. The germline CDR1 and CDR2 sequences are MDHEN and SYDVKM. V lost 3 bases and J lost 7, with 16 bases in between. Remarks on this clone: The antigen remains unidentified.

The chain couples TRBV28 to TRBJ2-7, with D perhaps TRBD1 or TRBD2 (7 bases each). The sequencing input was naive CD4+ T cells from PBMCs. Subset described: CD45RA+ positively selected. The TCR originated in a man between 18 and 35 years old in good health. Some clones in this sample may be carry-over from other donors' samples. CDR3: CASSFPDREGEQYF. The CDR3, as DNA: TGTGCCAGCAGTTTCCCAGACAGGGAGGGGGAGCAGTACTTC.